Below are 21 T cell receptor beta chains sequenced from a single sample in a study of immune cell composition in non-small cell lung cancer. Clones were read by immunoSEQ multiplex PCR, and TCRdb kept only the in-frame ones, dropping some. The data contain 2,000 to 3,000 clones, approximately 70% of them singletons. The data were also submitted as part of a second study, on CD4 T cells in lung cancer.

Sequencing was done on a sample of lung tumor tissue. These receptors were taken from a human donor with non-small cell lung cancer.

The rearrangement joins TRBV7-9 to TRBJ1-4; 7 bases agree with TRBD1. The junction had 10 bases not matched to a gene; V was cut back by 5 bases and J by 4 bases. In germline, CDR1 is SEHNR, CDR2 FQNEAQ (reference sequence). The CDR3 has 16 residues. The CDR3 region has the DNA TGTGCCAGCAGCCTCTCGCCGGACAGGTTTAATGAAAAACTGTTTTTT. Amino acid sequence: CASSLSPDRFNEKLFF.

This clone was seen a single time. The chain combines TRBV10-3 with TRBJ2-3; weak D call: TRBD1 (8 bases). The CDR3 covers 14 residues. The V and J ends lost 10 bases and 1 base respectively, with 15 bases between them. CDR1 is ENHRY, CDR2 SYGVKD, per germline. This CDR3 reads CATGQGGGTDTQYF. The DNA of the CDR3 is TGTGCCACTGGACAGGGAGGGGGCACAGATACGCAGTATTTT.

This sequence joins TRBV28 and TRBJ2-1; TRBD2 matches 9 bases. The length of the CDR3 is 19 residues. Per germline, CDR1 MDHEN and CDR2 SYDVKM. Losses at the gene ends were 4 bases for V and 2 bases for J; bases not matched to a gene: 15. CDR3 protein: CASSSMREGLSPPYNEQFF. Written as DNA, the CDR3 is TGTGCCAGCAGTTCTATGCGGGAGGGCCTTTCCCCCCCCTACAATGAGCAGTTCTTC.

The chain uses TRBV9 and TRBJ2-2; weak D call: TRBD1 (5 bases). CDR1 and CDR2 from the germline V gene are SGDLS and YYNGEE. There are 15 residues in the CDR3. Trimming took off 2 bases at V and 7 bases at J, with 15 bases between the two ends. The CDR3 DNA follows: TGTGCCAGCAGCGTCGCAGGGTTCGGTGACGGGGAGCTGTTTTTT. Its translation is CASSVAGFGDGELFF.

By share of the sample, this clone is large. The V call is TRBV28, the J call TRBJ2-5; D gene uncertain. With 3 bases removed from V and 5 bases from J, the gap between germline ends came to 7 bases. CDR1 MDHEN and CDR2 SYDVKM come from the germline V gene. The CDR3 runs 12 residues. The chain's CDR3 is CASSFMFETQYF. For the CDR3, the DNA is TGTGCCAGCAGTTTTATGTTTGAGACCCAGTACTTC.

A single count supports this clone. The chain employs TRBV9 and TRBJ2-7, with 9 bases fitting TRBD1. This CDR3 has 15 residues. CDR1 is SGDLS, CDR2 YYNGEE, per germline. V lost 4 bases and J lost 6; bases outside the gene matches: 11. The CDR3: CASSPPGTGFPEQYF. The CDR3 bases are TGTGCCAGCAGCCCTCCCGGGACAGGGTTCCCCGAGCAGTACTTC.

In this sample, this clone turned up a few times. The V call is TRBV6-5, the J call TRBJ1-2; tentative D call: TRBD1 (6 bases). The germline CDR1 and CDR2 sequences are MNHEY and SVGAGI. V was trimmed by 2 bases and J by 7 bases, leaving 14 bases between them. This CDR3 has 14 amino acids. The CDR3 loop is CASSYRQGYSGYTF. DNA of the CDR3: TGTGCCAGCAGTTACAGGCAGGGGTATTCTGGCTACACCTTC.

The V and J genes are TRBV7-9 and TRBJ2-3; maybe TRBD1 (7 bases). The germline V and J ends were trimmed by 1 base and 5 bases, with 13 bases remaining between them. Germline V gives CDR1 SEHNR, CDR2 FQNEAQ (reference sequence). The CDR3 is made up of 15 amino acids. The DNA of the CDR3 is TGTGCCAGCAGCTTAGGACAGGGAGGCGTAGATACGCAGTATTTT. Residues: CASSLGQGGVDTQYF. Using reference TRBV7-9 and TRBJ2-3 for the parts outside the CDR3, the full variable domain is DTGVSQNPRHKITKRGQNVTFRCDPISEHNRLYWYRQTLGQGPEFLTYFQNEAQLEKSRLLSDRFSAERPKGSFSTLEIQRTEQGDSAMYLCASSLGQGGVDTQYFGPGTRLTVL.

This clone was seen a few times. CDR3 sequence: CASSQGYNPNQPQHF. In DNA form, the CDR3 reads TGTGCCAGCAGCCAAGGTTACAATCCCAATCAGCCCCAGCATTTT. V and J are TRBV16 and TRBJ1-5; unclear D gene. Germline V lookup: CDR1 KGHSY, CDR2 FQNENV. V lost 2 bases to trimming and J lost 3 bases, with 11 bases between them. The CDR3 has 15 residues.

This clone came up once. This sequence joins TRBV6-1 and TRBJ1-4; possibly TRBD1 for D (5 bases). Germline V CDR1 and CDR2: MNHNS, SASEGT. The V and J ends lost 5 bases and 0 bases respectively, with 7 bases between them. The CDR3 has 14 amino acids. CDR3 coding DNA: TGTGCCAGCAGTCGGACAACAACTAATGAAAAACTGTTTTTT. Its protein is CASSRTTTNEKLFF.

V gene TRBV29-1 combines with J gene TRBJ1-1; 9 bases agree with TRBD1. The CDR3 has 12 amino acids. V shed 7 bases, J shed 4 bases, and the junction held 4 bases outside the gene matches. CDR1 SQVTM and CDR2 ANQGSEA come from the germline V gene. In DNA, the CDR3 is TGCAGCGCCCGGACAGGGGCCACTGAAGCTTTCTTT. Translated: CSARTGATEAFF. Filled out from reference TRBV29-1 and TRBJ1-1, the complete variable domain reads SAVISQKPSRDICQRGTSLTIQCQVDSQVTMMFWYRQQPGQSLTLIATANQGSEATYESGFVIDKFPISRPNLTFSTLTVSNMSPEDSSIYLCSARTGATEAFFGQGTRLTVV.

The genes are TRBV28 and TRBJ2-2, with 11 bases lining up with TRBD1. The germline CDR1 and CDR2 sequences are MDHEN and SYDVKM. This CDR3 comprises 18 residues. The ends lost 10 bases at V and 6 bases at J; junction bases unmatched: 19. The CDR3 loop is CAISGTGGFRLKAGELFF. CDR3 coding DNA: TGTGCCATTTCCGGGACAGGGGGATTTAGGTTGAAGGCCGGGGAGCTGTTTTTT.

This clone was seen just once. The CDR3 nucleotides are TGTGCCAGTAGGGGACTAGCGGGGCCGGGGTGGAGCGATGAGCAGTTCTTC. Its protein product is CASRGLAGPGWSDEQFF. The chain recombines TRBV2 with TRBJ2-1; 13 bases agree with TRBD2. Germline-derived CDR1 and CDR2 are SNHLY and FYNNEI. The CDR3 length is 17 residues. The V gene end was trimmed by 9 bases and the J gene end by 8 bases; junction bases not matched to a gene: 16.

This clone came up once. The CDR3 protein is CASSFSSVLAGVQATQYF. Written as DNA, the CDR3 is TGCGCCAGCAGCTTCTCCTCGGTTCTGGCGGGAGTCCAGGCGACCCAGTACTTC. The V and J genes are TRBV5-1 and TRBJ2-5; 7 bases agree with TRBD2. CDR1 is SGHRS, CDR2 YFSETQ, per germline. The junction had 20 bases not matched to a gene; V was cut back by 2 bases and J by 7 bases. The CDR3 covers 18 residues.

J is TRBJ2-1 and V is TRBV6-4; 15 bases are shared with TRBD2. This CDR3 is 17 amino acids long. V was clipped by 5 bases and J by 10 bases; unmatched bases: 12. From germline, CDR1 is MRHNA and CDR2 SNTAGT. The CDR3 region is CASSPTGLAGGPREQFF. CDR3 sequence (DNA): TGTGCCAGCAGTCCTACCGGACTAGCGGGAGGGCCGAGAGAGCAGTTCTTC.

V usage is TRBV21-1 and J usage is TRBJ2-4; the table assigns TRBD2, which was not confirmed against the DNA. TRBV21-1 is flagged as a pseudogene. This CDR3 region has 15 residues. This CDR3 reads CASSKETGGWDIQYF. The CDR3 region has the DNA TGTGCCAGCAGCAAAGAAACGGGAGGGTGGGACATTCAGTACTTC.

The genes are TRBV6-7 and TRBJ2-4; D may be TRBD2 (6 bases). TRBV6-7 is sorted into the ORF group, with uncertain function. V was shortened by 0 bases and J by 3 bases, with 12 bases between the two germline ends. The CDR3 is made up of 16 amino acids. In nucleotides, the CDR3 is TGTGCCAGCAGTTACTCGATTAGCGGCCACAAAAACATTCAGTACTTC. Translating it yields CASSYSISGHKNIQYF.

This clone was counted a single time. This rearrangement joins TRBV6-6 to TRBJ2-1, with 12 bases lining up with TRBD2. This CDR3 has 16 residues. V lost 6 bases to trimming and J lost 9 bases; unmatched junction nucleotides: 12. Germline V gene lookup returns CDR1 MNHNY and CDR2 SVGAGI (reference sequence). This CDR3 reads CASRSGASGRAGEQFF. In DNA form, the CDR3 reads TGTGCCAGCAGATCGGGGGCTAGCGGGAGGGCCGGTGAGCAGTTCTTC.

CDR3 amino acids: CAWSTYRNTIYF. DNA for the CDR3: TGTGCCTGGAGTACTTATCGAAACACCATATATTTT. The genes are TRBV30 and TRBJ1-3; D ambiguous. The CDR3 covers 12 residues. The ends were cut back, 2 bases at V and 5 bases at J, with 7 bases in the middle. Per germline, CDR1 GTSNPN and CDR2 SVGIG (reference sequence).

The chain combines TRBV5-6 with TRBJ2-7; TRBD1 aligns across 7 bases. The CDR3 is 14 residues long. Trimming at V came to 0 bases and at J to 3 bases, leaving 3 bases not matched to a gene. The V gene's germline CDR1 is SGHDT and CDR2 YYEEEE. The CDR3 sequence: CASSLGQGYYEQYV. The DNA of the CDR3 is TGTGCCAGCAGCTTGGGACAGGGCTACTACGAGCAGTACGTC.

This sequence joins TRBV29-1 and TRBJ2-1; D gene ambiguous. The V gene's germline CDR1 is SQVTM and CDR2 ANQGSEA. The CDR3 is 14 amino acids. Trimming shortened V by 3 bases and J by 1 base, and 10 bases separated the two germline ends. CDR3 in DNA: TGCAGCGTTGACGGCAGCGATTCCTACAATGAGCAGTTCTTC. Translating it yields CSVDGSDSYNEQFF.